Listed below are T cell receptor beta chains from one sample, sequenced in a study of post-analysis software for immune sequencing data. TCRdb fed the PCR reads into MiXCR, producing one record per CDR3 protein. This table holds hundreds of thousands of distinct CDR3 sequences, roughly 40% found once. The sequencing sample was made of blood. Every receptor here comes from a girl aged 2-15 years with multiple sclerosis. Both conserved end residues are trimmed from each CDR3. A D gene is named only where the DNA matches it firmly.

j_gene,d_gene,v_gene,CDR3aa
TRBJ1-1,.,TRBV4-1,ASSQGRLVAEAF
TRBJ1-2,.,TRBV28,ASTLAGAPSYGYT
TRBJ2-1,.,TRBV4-3,ASSQVGASFTGNEQF
TRBJ2-7,.,TRBV18,ASSPLGTYEQY
TRBJ2-5,.,TRBV20-1,SARDMRAQETQY
TRBJ2-3,TRBD2,TRBV9,ASSAGKTSGGTDTQY
TRBJ1-2,TRBD1,TRBV12-3/TRBV12-4,ASRTGLINYGYT
TRBJ2-3,.,TRBV3-1,ASSQALALTDTQY
TRBJ2-7,TRBD1,TRBV10-3,AIRTSTGSSYEQY
TRBJ1-2,.,TRBV5-1,ASSIITRAVLNYGYT
TRBJ2-1,TRBD1,TRBV20-1,SASGQGGDNEQF
TRBJ2-1,TRBD1,TRBV14,ASSQAYGQGDNEQF
TRBJ1-4,.,TRBV6-5,ASSYSDGGPNEKLF
TRBJ2-1,.,TRBV5-6,ASSSTGSRYNEQF
TRBJ2-5,.,TRBV5-1,ASSSPHGYQETQY
TRBJ1-4,.,TRBV5-1,ASSFVSPARGLLF
TRBJ2-6,.,TRBV10-2,ASRHGGAGANVLT
TRBJ2-1,TRBD2,TRBV5-1,ASSLAGSYNEQF
TRBJ2-1,TRBD2,TRBV28,ASSLKLAGRNEQF
TRBJ1-1,TRBD1,TRBV28,ASSTSGGTGAF
TRBJ1-2,TRBD1,TRBV5-1,ASSTGTGEDGST
TRBJ1-2,.,TRBV5-1,ASSLEAGDYGYT
TRBJ2-6,.,TRBV29-1,SAHSSGANVLT
TRBJ2-7,.,TRBV10-3,AIRVDPSSYEQY
TRBJ1-5,.,TRBV15,ATSRDLQGLGGNQPQH
TRBJ2-3,.,TRBV7-2,ASSLVAGTDTQY
TRBJ2-5,TRBD1,TRBV7-2,ASSLTTGSRETQY
TRBJ2-7,.,TRBV10-3,AISEILWDGPYEQY
TRBJ2-3,TRBD1,TRBV29-1,SVCTGEGTDTQY
TRBJ2-7,TRBD2,TRBV4-3,ASSLGLAGGPRYEQY
TRBJ2-7,.,TRBV7-3,ASSRDPSYEQY
TRBJ2-3,.,TRBV20-1,SARGRANTDTQY
TRBJ2-1,.,TRBV29-1,SVGTQGGTQF
TRBJ1-1,TRBD1,TRBV13,ASSPRHLDRGSAAF
TRBJ2-7,TRBD2,TRBV4-2,ASSQGGLAGDEQY
TRBJ2-5,.,TRBV5-1,ASSLAGRREETQY
TRBJ2-1,.,TRBV25-1,ASISTYNEQF
TRBJ1-1,.,TRBV12-3/TRBV12-4,ASSRSTWGNTEAF
TRBJ1-5,.,TRBV18,ASSPDTNNQPQH